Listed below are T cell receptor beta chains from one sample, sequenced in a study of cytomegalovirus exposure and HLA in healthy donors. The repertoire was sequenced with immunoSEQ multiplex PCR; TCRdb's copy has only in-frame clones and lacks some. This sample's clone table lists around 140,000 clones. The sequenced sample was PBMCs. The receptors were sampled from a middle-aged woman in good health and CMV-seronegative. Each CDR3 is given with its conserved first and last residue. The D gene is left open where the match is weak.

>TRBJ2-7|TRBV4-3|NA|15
CASSQERISSYEQYF
TGCGCCAGCAGCCAAGAGAGGATCAGTTCCTACGAGCAGTACTTC
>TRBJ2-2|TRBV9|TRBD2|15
CASSVAGRDTGELFF
TGTGCCAGCAGCGTAGCTGGGAGGGACACCGGGGAGCTGTTTTTT
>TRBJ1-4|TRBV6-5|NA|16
CASSYTYAEGLEKLFF
TGTGCCAGCAGTTACACATATGCGGAGGGTCTTGAAAAACTGTTTTTT
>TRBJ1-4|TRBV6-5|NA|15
CASSMRPAANEKLFF
TGTGCCAGCAGTATGAGACCTGCGGCTAATGAAAAACTGTTTTTT
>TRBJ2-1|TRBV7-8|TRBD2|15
CASSLTSGDYNEQFF
TGTGCCAGCAGCTTAACTAGCGGGGACTACAATGAGCAGTTCTTC
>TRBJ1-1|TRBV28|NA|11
CASSLRTEAFF
TGTGCCAGCAGTTTACGGACTGAAGCTTTCTTT
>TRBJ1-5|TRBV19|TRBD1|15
CASMGQGWGNQPQHF
TGTGCCAGTATGGGACAGGGTTGGGGCAATCAGCCCCAGCATTTT
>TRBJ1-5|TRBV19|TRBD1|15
CASSTQGAQNQPQHF
TGTGCCAGTAGCACACAGGGGGCGCAGAATCAGCCCCAGCATTTT
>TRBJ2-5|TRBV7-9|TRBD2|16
CASSQSGRAFQETQYF
TGTGCCAGCAGCCAAAGCGGGAGAGCATTCCAAGAGACCCAGTACTTC
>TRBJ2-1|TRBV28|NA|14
CASGSGYGYNEQFF
TGTGCCAGCGGATCGGGATATGGGTACAATGAGCAGTTCTTC
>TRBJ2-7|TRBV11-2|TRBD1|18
CASSFTMGGQGPIYEQYF
TGTGCCAGCAGCTTCACGATGGGGGGACAGGGGCCCATCTACGAGCAGTACTTC
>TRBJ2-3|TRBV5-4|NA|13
CASRPREADTQYF
TGTGCCAGCAGACCAAGAGAGGCAGATACGCAGTATTTT
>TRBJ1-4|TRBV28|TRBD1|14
CASSFTTGNEKLFF
TGTGCCAGCAGTTTCACGACAGGGAATGAAAAACTGTTTTTT
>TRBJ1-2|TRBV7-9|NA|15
CASSLFEPHFYGYTF
TGTGCCAGCAGCTTGTTTGAACCTCACTTCTATGGCTACACCTTC
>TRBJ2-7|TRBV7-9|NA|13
CASSPTTRSEQYF
TGTGCCAGCAGTCCCACTACCCGCAGCGAGCAGTACTTC
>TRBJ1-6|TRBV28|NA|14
CALGGRSNYGPLHF
TGTGCCCTGGGCGGGCGGTCGAATTATGGACCCCTCCACTTT
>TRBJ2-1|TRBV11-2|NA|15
CASSLGGRDGDEQFF
TGTGCCAGCAGCTTAGGGGGGCGCGACGGCGATGAGCAGTTCTTC
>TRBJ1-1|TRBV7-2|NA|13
CASSLGQGGEAFF
TGTGCCAGCAGCTTAGGTCAGGGAGGTGAAGCTTTCTTT
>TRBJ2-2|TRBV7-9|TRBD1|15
CASSVQGAGTGELFF
TGTGCCAGCAGCGTTCAGGGGGCGGGGACCGGGGAGCTGTTTTTT
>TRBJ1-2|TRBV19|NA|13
CASSIVQSYGYTF
TGTGCCAGTAGTATAGTACAGTCCTATGGCTACACCTTC
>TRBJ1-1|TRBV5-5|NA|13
CASSLGEDTEAFF
TGTGCCAGCAGCTTGGGGGAGGACACTGAAGCTTTCTTT
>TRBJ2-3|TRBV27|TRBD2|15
CASSFAGGNTDTQYF
TGTGCCAGCAGTTTTGCGGGGGGCAACACAGATACGCAGTATTTT
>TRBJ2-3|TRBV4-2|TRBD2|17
CASSPSGAQASTDTQYF
TGTGCCAGCAGCCCTAGCGGGGCCCAGGCCAGCACAGATACGCAGTATTTT
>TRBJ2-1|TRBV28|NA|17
CASSFPRGSSEGNEQFF
TGTGCCAGCAGTTTCCCTCGGGGGTCCTCCGAGGGGAATGAGCAGTTCTTC
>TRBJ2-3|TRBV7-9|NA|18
CASSLGSSETASTDTQYF
TGTGCCAGCAGCTTAGGCTCTTCTGAGACAGCCTCCACAGATACGCAGTATTTT
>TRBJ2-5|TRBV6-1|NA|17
CASREGRTGNFGETQYF
TGTGCCAGCCGTGAGGGGAGGACGGGAAACTTCGGCGAGACCCAGTACTTC